Following are 29 T cell receptor beta chains from one sample sequenced in a study of blood T cell repertoires in COVID-19. TCRdb keeps only in-frame clones here, not all; method: immunoSEQ multiplex PCR. The table records roughly 300,000 clones, roughly 83% of them present only once. Sequencing used peripheral blood. The receptors come from a woman in her 50s with acute or convalescent COVID-19.

The genes are TRBV6-5 and TRBJ1-3, with unresolved D. V lost 8 bases to trimming and J lost 5 bases, with 13 bases between them. CDR1 and CDR2 from the germline V gene are MNHEY and SVGAGI. This CDR3 contains 13 residues. CDR3 residues: CASSYSERNTIYF. The CDR3 bases are TGTGCCAGCTCCTATTCGGAGCGAAACACCATATATTTT.

This chain links TRBV30 with TRBJ2-1, with 13 bases identical to TRBD2. The CDR3 is 16 amino acids. The V gene's germline CDR1 is GTSNPN and CDR2 SVGIG (reference sequence). V shed 0 bases, J shed 7 bases, and the junction held 6 bases outside the gene matches. The CDR3 spells CAWSVRGLAGKNEQFF. As DNA, the CDR3 is TGTGCCTGGAGTGTACGGGGACTAGCGGGAAAAAATGAGCAGTTCTTC.

This chain uses TRBV30 with TRBJ1-6, with D possibly matching TRBD1 (5 bases). Germline V gene sequence: CDR1 GTSNPN, CDR2 SVGIG (reference sequence). The CDR3 has 15 residues. V lost 2 bases to trimming and J lost 8 bases, with 16 bases between them. The CDR3 DNA sequence: TGTGCCTGGAGTCCCAGGACACTCACCGATTCACCCCTCCACTTT. This translates into CAWSPRTLTDSPLHF. Variable domain in full (rest from reference TRBV30 and TRBJ1-6): SQTIHQWPATLVQPVGSPLSLECTVEGTSNPNLYWYRQAAGRGLQLLFYSVGIGQISSEVPQNLSASRPQDRQFILSSKKLLLSDSGFYLCAWSPRTLTDSPLHFGNGTRLTVT.

This clone was detected a few times. The chain links TRBV29-1 to TRBJ1-1; the D is unclear. The germline V and J ends were trimmed by 4 bases and 1 base, with 7 bases remaining between them. Germline V gene data show CDR1 as SQVTM and CDR2 as ANQGSEA. This CDR3 spans 12 amino acids. CDR3 in DNA: TGCAGCGTTGGACTCCCGAACACTGAAGCTTTCTTT. Protein: CSVGLPNTEAFF.

At least ten counts were recorded for this clone. The chain is built from TRBV24-1 and TRBJ1-5; 9 bases are a match to TRBD1. V was pared by 4 bases and J by 0 bases, with 12 bases of the junction left unmatched. The CDR3 has 19 residues. CDR1 and CDR2 (germline): KGHDR, SFDVKD. This CDR3 reads CATSDRDREVGYSNQPQHF. CDR3 nucleotide sequence: TGTGCCACCAGTGACAGGGACAGGGAGGTCGGTTATAGCAATCAGCCCCAGCATTTT.

In DNA, the CDR3 is TGTGCCTGGAGTCCAGGGGGCTATGGCTACACCTTC. Its protein is CAWSPGGYGYTF. The gene calls are TRBV30 and TRBJ1-2; TRBD1 agrees at 7 bases. The CDR3 contains 12 residues. Per the germline V gene, CDR1 is GTSNPN and CDR2 is SVGIG (reference sequence). After removal of 2 bases from V and 4 bases from J, the junction contained 1 base not matched to a gene.

The gene calls are TRBV27 and TRBJ2-7; D possibly corresponds to TRBD2 (6 bases). The germline gives CDR1 MNHEY, CDR2 SMNVEV (reference sequence). Trimming stripped 5 bases from V and 0 bases from J, with 11 bases between. The CDR3 has 14 amino acids. CDR3 sequence: CASSNGLNSYEQYF. The CDR3 coding sequence is TGTGCCAGCAGTAACGGACTAAACTCCTACGAGCAGTACTTC.

This clone was counted between two and nine times. The rearrangement joins TRBV18 to TRBJ2-7; 7 bases align to TRBD1. Per germline, CDR1 KGHSH and CDR2 LQKENI. Trimming cost V 3 bases and J 1 base; bases outside gene matches: 9. There are 16 residues in the CDR3. CDR3 bases: TGTGCCAGCTCACCCTTTGACAGGGCCCTGTCCTACGAGCAGTACTTC. Its translation is CASSPFDRALSYEQYF.

The sample holds a few counts of this clone. V is TRBV14 and J is TRBJ2-7; 8 nucleotides agree with TRBD2. The CDR3 is made up of 14 amino acids. The germline CDR1 and CDR2 sequences are SGHDN and FVKESK. V shed 4 bases and J 5 bases; nucleotides not matched to a gene: 7. CDR3 sequence reads: CASSPKAGVDEQYF. DNA of the CDR3: TGTGCCAGCAGCCCTAAAGCGGGGGTGGACGAGCAGTACTTC.

The chain links TRBV10-3 to TRBJ1-1; D is perhaps TRBD1 (5 bases). The CDR3 extends over 15 amino acids. Per the germline V gene, CDR1 is ENHRY and CDR2 is SYGVKD. V lost 10 bases and J 7 bases, leaving 25 bases between the germline ends. The CDR3 coding sequence is TGTGCCACCAATGGAGCCCAGGGACTACATAATGAAGCTTTCTTT. It codes for CATNGAQGLHNEAFF.

This clone is a singleton in its sample. The V call is TRBV5-6, the J call TRBJ2-3, with D perhaps matching TRBD1 (6 bases). Germline lookup yields CDR1 SGHDT and CDR2 YYEEEE. The V gene lost 1 base and the J gene lost 3 bases, with 12 bases spanning the gap. This CDR3 is built from 15 residues. This CDR3 reads CASSLWAGETDTQYF. Written as DNA, the CDR3 is TGTGCCAGCAGCTTGTGGGCAGGGGAAACAGATACGCAGTATTTT.

J is TRBJ2-1 and V is TRBV19; no firm D call. CDR3 length: 14 amino acids. Trimming removed 5 bases at V and 0 bases at J, with 8 bases between. CDR1 and CDR2 from the germline V gene are LNHDA and SQIVND (reference sequence). CDR3 sequence (DNA): TGTGCCAGTAGTTGGGCCAACTCCTACAATGAGCAGTTCTTC. Protein sequence: CASSWANSYNEQFF.

This chain links TRBV19 with TRBJ2-7; D unclear. V shed 7 bases and J shed 0 bases, with 10 bases lying between them. Germline CDR1 and CDR2: LNHDA and SQIVND (reference sequence). This CDR3 has 13 amino acids. The CDR3 DNA sequence: TGTGCCAGTACCTCCGGGTTCTCCTACGAGCAGTACTTC. It codes for CASTSGFSYEQYF.

The chain carries TRBV19 and TRBJ1-1, with 9 bases fitting TRBD1. V dropped 6 bases and J dropped 1; count of bases not matched to a gene: 9. Germline V lookup: CDR1 LNHDA, CDR2 SQIVND (reference sequence). The CDR3 spans 16 residues. The CDR3 coding sequence is TGTGCCAGTAGACGGGCCCCACAGGGGGCGAACACTGAAGCTTTCTTT. It encodes CASRRAPQGANTEAFF.

The V call is TRBV5-4, the J call TRBJ1-2; D possibly corresponds to TRBD1 (6 bases). The CDR3 length is 14 residues. V was clipped by 3 bases and J by 1 base, with 10 bases between them. CDR1 and CDR2 from the germline V gene are SGHNT and YYREEE (reference sequence). CDR3: CASSYGQSNYGYTF. CDR3 DNA sequence: TGTGCCAGCAGCTACGGACAGAGTAACTATGGCTACACCTTC.

The CDR3 DNA is TGTGCCAGCTCACCATGGACAGGGGCGGATACTGAAGCTTTCTTT. As protein: CASSPWTGADTEAFF. The J gene is TRBJ1-1, the V gene TRBV18; TRBD1 matches 9 bases. CDR3 length: 15 residues. V was clipped by 2 bases and J by 5 bases; unmatched bases: 6. Germline lookup yields CDR1 KGHSH and CDR2 LQKENI.

The chain joins TRBV6-1 to TRBJ1-1; D gene uncertain. The V end lost 0 bases, the J end lost 1 base, and 6 bases lay between the germline ends. Germline V gene data show CDR1 as MNHNS and CDR2 as SASEGT. The CDR3 is 14 residues long. The CDR3 region has the DNA TGTGCCAGCAGTGAAGCACGACAGAACACTGAAGCTTTCTTT. It yields the protein CASSEARQNTEAFF.

The chain employs TRBV19 and TRBJ2-7; 9 bases align to TRBD2. The junction had 8 bases not matched to a gene; V was cut back by 5 bases and J by 6 bases. The CDR3 is made up of 14 amino acids. Germline V gene lookup returns CDR1 LNHDA and CDR2 SQIVND (reference sequence). The CDR3: CASSSGTSTFEQYF. CDR3 coding DNA: TGTGCCAGTAGTTCCGGGACTAGCACTTTCGAGCAGTACTTC.

The chain uses TRBV10-2 and TRBJ2-2; D gene uncertain. Germline V gives CDR1 WSHSY, CDR2 SAAADI. Trimming shortened V by 8 bases and J by 7 bases, and 11 bases separated the two germline ends. The CDR3 is 12 amino acids. CDR3 loop: CASRVGSGELFF. CDR3 DNA: TGCGCCAGCCGGGTAGGCAGCGGGGAGCTGTTTTTT.

The chain joins TRBV9 to TRBJ1-1; D is unclear. CDR3 length: 16 residues. Germline V gives CDR1 SGDLS, CDR2 YYNGEE. V was cut by 0 bases and J by 5 bases, with 17 bases left in between. CDR3 coding DNA: TGTGCCAGCAGCGTAGGAGACTCTGGGTCGGGGACTGAAGCTTTCTTT. Translation gives CASSVGDSGSGTEAFF.

Details on this clone: Mismatch with germline at one junction end may stem from a read error. The chain uses TRBV20-1 and TRBJ2-3; D remains unclear. Per germline, CDR1 DFQATT and CDR2 SNEGSKA (reference sequence). The CDR3 covers 10 residues. CDR3 bases: TGCAGTGCAGACACAAATACGCAGTATTTT. It is translated as CSADTNTQYF.

This clone was counted a single time. J is TRBJ2-3 and V is TRBV6-6; tentatively, D is TRBD2 (6 bases). This CDR3 is built from 14 residues. V was shortened by 7 bases and J by 1 base, with 12 bases between the two germline ends. The V gene's germline CDR1 is MNHNY and CDR2 SVGAGI (reference sequence). For the CDR3, the DNA is TGTGCCAGCATAGGAGCGGGTGGCACAGATACGCAGTATTTT. Amino acids: CASIGAGGTDTQYF.

V gene TRBV7-9 combines with J gene TRBJ2-3, with D unresolved. The V end was cut by 1 base, the J end by 1 base, with 6 bases between. Germline assignment: CDR1 SEHNR and CDR2 FQNEAQ (reference sequence). The CDR3 loop spans 14 amino acids. CDR3 residues: CASSLGTGTDTQYF. In DNA form, the CDR3 reads TGTGCCAGCAGCTTAGGTACAGGCACAGATACGCAGTATTTT.

J is TRBJ1-3 and V is TRBV9, with 9 bases lining up with TRBD1. This CDR3 is built from 16 residues. Germline trimming cut 3 bases from V and 3 bases from J; bases unmatched to any gene: 7. Germline loops: CDR1 SGDLS, CDR2 YYNGEE. The CDR3 reads CASSAATGGYGNTIYF. In nucleotides, the CDR3 is TGTGCCAGCAGCGCTGCGACAGGGGGATATGGAAACACCATATATTTT.

V usage is TRBV6-5 and J usage is TRBJ1-1; tentatively, D is TRBD1 (5 bases). CDR3 length: 15 amino acids. Trimming removed 2 bases at V and 3 bases at J, with 13 bases between. The V gene's germline CDR1 is MNHEY and CDR2 SVGAGI. The chain's CDR3 is CASSYNSLGDTEAFF. In DNA, the CDR3 is TGTGCCAGCAGTTACAACAGTCTAGGGGACACTGAAGCTTTCTTT.

V usage is TRBV24-1 and J usage is TRBJ2-7; the match to TRBD2 covers 7 bases. Per germline, CDR1 KGHDR and CDR2 SFDVKD. The junction had 18 bases not matched to a gene; V was cut back by 4 bases and J by 4 bases. CDR3 length equals 18 residues. This CDR3 reads CATSDSALGEGSLYEQYF. The CDR3 DNA follows: TGTGCCACCAGTGACTCTGCTCTGGGGGAGGGCAGTTTATACGAGCAGTACTTC.

This chain joins TRBV15 and TRBJ1-4; no clear D gene. The V end was cut by 4 bases, the J end by 0 bases, with 6 bases between. The CDR3 loop spans 14 amino acids. CDR1 and CDR2 (germline): LNHNV, YYDKDF (reference sequence). CDR3 protein: CATSNTATNEKLFF. DNA for the CDR3: TGTGCCACCAGCAACACCGCAACTAATGAAAAACTGTTTTTT.

This clone was counted only a few times. The chain employs TRBV7-8 and TRBJ1-3; unclear D gene. Between the trimmed V and J ends, which lost 5 bases and 0 bases, there was a span of 14 bases. CDR1 SGHVS and CDR2 FQNEAQ come from the germline V gene. The CDR3 is 16 amino acids. This chain's CDR3 is CASSAGGPSSGNTIYF. The CDR3 DNA reads as TGTGCCAGCAGCGCCGGCGGCCCGAGCTCTGGAAACACCATATATTTT.

The chain combines TRBV6-6 with TRBJ2-1; 16 bases are a match to TRBD2. The CDR3 loop spans 20 amino acids. Germline lookup yields CDR1 MNHNY and CDR2 SVGAGI (reference sequence). Trimming removed 6 bases from V and 5 bases from J; junction bases left unmatched: 16. This CDR3 is CASSPIGCGTSGGGHNEQFF. DNA for the CDR3: TGTGCCAGCAGCCCAATAGGATGCGGGACTAGCGGGGGGGGTCACAATGAGCAGTTCTTC.